The 22 T cell receptor beta chains reported below all come from one sample, sequenced in a study of blood T cell repertoires in COVID-19. The table came from immunoSEQ multiplex PCR; TCRdb's copy has only in-frame clones and leaves some out. This sample yields around 170,000 clones, of which roughly 80% are seen a single time; about 8% belongs to the top ten. What was sequenced was PBMCs or T cells enriched from blood (not recorded which). The receptors were gathered from a woman aged 45-60 years who had recovered from COVID-19.

The chain has TRBV28 and TRBJ2-4, with TRBD1 matching 7 bases. J lost 7 bases, V lost 5 bases, and 8 bases had no gene match. Germline V gene lookup returns CDR1 MDHEN and CDR2 SYDVKM. The CDR3 is 14 amino acids. The CDR3 DNA is TGTGCCAGCAGTCCGACACAGGGGCAGAACATTCAGTACTTC. Its translation: CASSPTQGQNIQYF.

This chain connects TRBV2 to TRBJ1-2, with D possibly matching TRBD1 (6 bases). CDR1 SNHLY and CDR2 FYNNEI come from the germline V gene. The CDR3 runs to 13 residues. Deletions cut 10 bases from V and 4 bases from J, with 16 bases between. The CDR3 region is CATEPLGGYGYTF. The CDR3 DNA follows: TGTGCCACCGAGCCCTTAGGGGGCTATGGCTACACCTTC.

The V call is TRBV28, the J call TRBJ2-3; 8 nucleotides match TRBD1. Germline values: CDR1 MDHEN, CDR2 SYDVKM. The CDR3 has 16 amino acids. The ends lost 4 bases at V and 3 bases at J; junction bases unmatched: 9. The CDR3 region is CASSSPDRVRTDTQYF. CDR3 nucleotides: TGTGCCAGCAGTTCCCCGGACAGGGTGAGGACAGATACGCAGTATTTT.

The chain combines TRBV19 with TRBJ1-2; 8 positions agree with TRBD1. Germline trimming cut 9 bases from V and 1 base from J; bases unmatched to any gene: 4. CDR1 and CDR2 (germline): LNHDA, SQIVND (reference sequence). The CDR3 totals 13 residues. The CDR3 coding sequence is TGTGCCAGCCAGGGGGCGCGTAACTATGGCTACACCTTC. Its translation: CASQGARNYGYTF.

CDR3 residues: CASGSILGREDTEAFF. CDR3 DNA: TGTGCTAGTGGTTCGATACTGGGTAGAGAGGACACTGAAGCTTTCTTT. This rearrangement joins TRBV12-5 to TRBJ1-1; no definite D call. Germline V gives CDR1 LGHNT, CDR2 FRNRAP. This CDR3 is 16 amino acids long. Trimming took off 4 bases at V and 3 bases at J, with 18 bases between the two ends.

J is TRBJ1-1 and V is TRBV19; no reliable D call. V was clipped by 0 bases and J by 3 bases, with 5 bases between them. Per the germline V gene, CDR1 is LNHDA and CDR2 is SQIVND (reference sequence). This CDR3 region has 13 residues. The CDR3 region is CASSIERYTEAFF. CDR3 bases: TGTGCCAGTAGTATAGAGAGGTACACTGAAGCTTTCTTT. The whole variable domain, filled in from reference TRBV19 and TRBJ1-1, reads DGGITQSPKYLFRKEGQNVTLSCEQNLNHDAMYWYRQDPGQGLRLIYYSQIVNDFQKGDIAEGYSVSREKKESFPLTVTSAQKNPTAFYLCASSIERYTEAFFGQGTRLTVV.

The chain employs TRBV5-1 and TRBJ2-7; 9 bases fit TRBD2. The germline gives CDR1 SGHRS, CDR2 YFSETQ. The CDR3 sequence is 18 residues long. V lost 3 bases, J lost 0 bases, and 13 bases stayed unmatched. As DNA, the CDR3 is TGCGCCAGCAGCTCGGGCGAGCAGACTAGCGGCGGCTCCTACGAGCAGTACTTC. It is translated as CASSSGEQTSGGSYEQYF.

The chain employs TRBV27 and TRBJ1-2; D is possibly TRBD1 (5 bases). V was shortened by 2 bases and J by 8 bases, with 15 bases between the two germline ends. The CDR3 has 14 residues. CDR1 and CDR2 (germline): MNHEY, SMNVEV (reference sequence). As DNA, the CDR3 is TGTGCCAGCAGTTTACTTCCGGGGAGGGACGGCTACACCTTC. This sequence encodes CASSLLPGRDGYTF.

The chain couples TRBV24-1 to TRBJ2-1; D not resolved. Trimming stripped 8 bases from V and 0 bases from J, with 13 bases between. Germline V gene lookup returns CDR1 KGHDR and CDR2 SFDVKD. There are 15 residues in the CDR3. The CDR3 coding sequence is TGTGCCACCATCCGCGTTCCGAGCTCCTACAATGAGCAGTTCTTC. This codes for CATIRVPSSYNEQFF.

The V and J genes are TRBV28 and TRBJ2-7, with TRBD1 matching over 7 bases. Unmatched junction bases numbered 10, after V lost 7 bases and J lost 4 bases. From germline, CDR1 is MDHEN and CDR2 SYDVKM. This CDR3 region has 14 residues. CDR3 in amino acids: CASTSGQGVYEQYF. DNA for the CDR3: TGTGCCAGCACCTCAGGCCAGGGGGTTTACGAGCAGTACTTC.

The gene calls are TRBV28 and TRBJ1-3; D is possibly TRBD1 (5 bases). This CDR3 has 13 amino acids. Germline assignment: CDR1 MDHEN and CDR2 SYDVKM. The V gene lost 6 bases and the J gene lost 1 base, with 7 bases spanning the gap. The CDR3 DNA sequence: TGTGCCAGCAGGTCAGGGTCTGGAAACACCATATATTTT. Translation gives CASRSGSGNTIYF.

The chain employs TRBV9 and TRBJ2-6; D remains unclear. V was clipped by 4 bases and J by 0 bases, with 11 bases between them. The CDR3 consists of 16 residues. The germline V gene has CDR1 SGDLS and CDR2 YYNGEE. CDR3 DNA: TGTGCCAGCAGCCCCCGACTGACCTCTGGGGCCAACGTCCTGACTTTC. As protein: CASSPRLTSGANVLTF.

This chain uses TRBV2 with TRBJ2-5, with a possible D match to TRBD2 (6 bases). V was trimmed by 7 bases and J by 4 bases, leaving 16 bases between them. The CDR3 sequence is 14 residues long. Germline V gene sequence: CDR1 SNHLY, CDR2 FYNNEI. CDR3 coding DNA: TGTGCCAGCACCGGAGGGGAATCTGGAGAGACCCAGTACTTC. It translates to CASTGGESGETQYF.

This clone was found a few times. In DNA, the CDR3 is TGTGCCAGCAGTCCGAGGCCAGGGAATCAGCCCCAGCATTTT. Translated: CASSPRPGNQPQHF. The chain uses TRBV27 and TRBJ1-5, with D tentatively TRBD1 (5 bases). Germline-derived CDR1 and CDR2 are MNHEY and SMNVEV (reference sequence). V gave up 5 bases and J gave up 4 bases, with 12 bases separating them. There are 14 residues in the CDR3.

Only one count was recorded for this clone. The V call is TRBV3-1 (or the pseudogene TRBV3-2), the J call TRBJ2-5; 10 bases match TRBD2. The CDR3 loop spans 18 amino acids. V shed 1 base and J 5 bases; nucleotides not matched to a gene: 13. CDR1 is LGHDT and CDR2 is YNNKEL in the germline V gene (reference sequence). CDR3 sequence reads: CASSQAAGLAEARETQYF. CDR3 DNA sequence: TGTGCCAGCAGCCAAGCCGCAGGACTAGCGGAGGCGCGGGAGACCCAGTACTTC.

The chain couples TRBV4-3 to TRBJ2-1; TRBD1 matches at 9 bases. This CDR3 contains 15 residues. The germline V gene encodes CDR1 LGHNA and CDR2 YSLEER. Trimming at V came to 4 bases and at J to 4 bases, leaving 5 bases not matched to a gene. The CDR3 loop reads CASSPVDRGYNEQFF. The CDR3, as DNA: TGCGCCAGCAGCCCCGTGGACAGGGGTTACAATGAGCAGTTCTTC.

This chain links TRBV6-5 with TRBJ1-5; TRBD1 matches 7 bases. From germline, CDR1 is MNHEY and CDR2 SVGAGI. The CDR3 consists of 14 residues. J gave up 5 bases and V 6 bases, and 7 bases lay outside the gene matches. The DNA for the CDR3 is TGTGCCAGCAGCTACAGGGGTTGGGATCAGCCCCAGCATTTT. Its translation: CASSYRGWDQPQHF.

The CDR3 here is CASSVSTSGSTGELFF. In DNA, the CDR3 is TGTGCCAGCAGCGTCTCTACTAGCGGTAGCACCGGGGAGCTGTTTTTT. The chain has TRBV9 and TRBJ2-2, with TRBD2 matching 8 bases. Germline V gene data show CDR1 as SGDLS and CDR2 as YYNGEE. CDR3 length: 16 residues. V lost 2 bases and J lost 4; bases outside the gene matches: 7.

The chain uses TRBV7-6 and TRBJ2-3, with D possibly TRBD1 on 6 matching bases. CDR1 and CDR2 from the germline V gene are SGHVS and FNYEAQ. This CDR3 contains 15 residues. With 6 bases removed from V and 0 bases from J, the gap between germline ends came to 13 bases. CDR3 DNA: TGTGCCAGCAGTGAAACAGGGTTTAGCACAGATACGCAGTATTTT. Translation gives CASSETGFSTDTQYF.

CDR3 sequence (DNA): TGTGCCAGCAGTGCCGAACTAGCTAGAGGTGGAAACACCATATATTTT. As protein: CASSAELARGGNTIYF. The V call is TRBV2, the J call TRBJ1-3; D is unclear. The ends were cut back, 4 bases at V and 3 bases at J, with 16 bases in the middle. This CDR3 spans 16 amino acids. The germline CDR1 and CDR2 sequences are SNHLY and FYNNEI. Drawing the rest from reference TRBV2 and TRBJ1-3, the complete variable domain is EPEVTQTPSHQVTQMGQEVILRCVPISNHLYFYWYRQILGQKVEFLVSFYNNEISEKSEIFDDQFSVERPDGSNFTLKIRSTKLEDSAMYFCASSAELARGGNTIYFGEGSWLTVV.

CDR3 DNA: TGCGCCAGCAGCCAAGAGAGGGCGCGGGAATTGTATTTT. This sequence encodes CASSQERARELYF. The chain carries TRBV4-3 and TRBJ2-3; the D gene is possibly TRBD2 (6 bases). V was trimmed by 0 bases and J by 14 bases, leaving 15 bases between them. This CDR3 contains 13 residues. CDR1 LGHNA and CDR2 YSLEER come from the germline V gene.

The chain is built from TRBV7-9 and TRBJ2-5; TRBD2 aligns across 11 bases. The CDR3 runs 19 residues. From germline, CDR1 is SEHNR and CDR2 FQNEAQ (reference sequence). J lost 1 base, V lost 4 bases, and 14 bases had no gene match. The CDR3 DNA sequence: TGTGCCAGCAGCTCCCGAGAAGGGCTAGCGGGAGGAAGCCAAGAGACCCAGTACTTC. Protein: CASSSREGLAGGSQETQYF.